This entry features one T cell receptor (beta chain) sequence. Its antigen is unidentified. The data stem from a study of regulatory dendritic cells for organ transplantation. Allogeneic regulatory or mature dendritic cells were co-cultured for less than 6 days with CFSE-labeled sorted T cells at 1:10. Study-wide findings and caveats: Resting memory CD8+ T cells held the most alloreactive clonotypes.

Profiling relied on immunoSEQ multiplex PCR, and the TCRdb table lists in-frame clones only, not all of them. Of 3,500 to 4,000 clones listed, 50% to 65% were seen once; the top ten hold less than 25%. CDR3 size: 14 residues. V was clipped by 3 bases and J by 6 bases; unmatched bases: 5. The germline gives CDR1 SGDLS, CDR2 YYNGEE. The chain recombines TRBV9 with TRBJ2-3; TRBD2 matches 9 bases. The sample comprised memory CD8+ T cells from blood cultured with dendritic cells. Regarding subset: CD45RO+ memory T cells. This TCR was sampled from a human donor in good health. CDR3 bases: TGTGCCAGCAGCGAACAGCGGGGGGCGGATACGCAGTATTTT. Protein product: CASSEQRGADTQYF.